This TCR beta chain was sequenced during a study of blood T cell repertoires in COVID-19 (dated by TCRdb to 2020 to 2021). The study in broad terms: Samples covering the acute and convalescent phases of COVID-19 were provided by collaborators in the United States, Italy and Spain. HLA class I and class II types, where available, came from metadata supplied by the sample provider rather than from assay-based typing. The prospective study material was composed of cDNA or gDNA derived from T cells, B-cell-depleted T cells, or PBMCs. The repertoires were released in a freely available public database meant as a resource for research on the immune response to SARS-CoV-2. Deeply sampled blood TCRbeta repertoires from subjects exposed to, actively infected with, or recovered from COVID-19 were included in the dataset. A de-identified subject ID, COVID-19 status, age in years and sex were almost always included in the sample metadata. The samples were drawn from two sources: the first 160 participants of the ongoing ImmuneRACE study, and 950 to 1,500 subjects contributed by 6 global collaborators. The paper's findings and limits, for the study overall: The amount of clinical and demographic metadata varied by source and participant and was provided uncurated.

TCRbeta CDR3 regions were amplified from genomic DNA by means of the immunoSEQ Assay, a bias-controlled multiplex PCR. Per the source publication's procedure: Within the assay, amplification of reference gene primers was used to estimate how many nucleated cells each sample contained. Sequence reads were collapsed and filtered to measure the absolute abundance of every unique TCRbeta CDR3 rearrangement. For each sample, productive Simpson clonality was calculated as the square root of Simpson's diversity index across productive rearrangements. TCRdb took this table from immuneACCESS and kept in-frame rearrangements with V and J called. Such tables lack part of the clones; where checked against another copy, unresolved V genes explain under half of the gap, and the rest is unexplained. V and J calls and clone size are those listed in that table; D and trimming were worked out from the DNA. In this sample the table shows approximately 63,000 clones, 91% of which occur a single time. The top ten constitute roughly 8.6% of the sample.

About this clone: Its antigen target is currently unknown. No much larger clone exists at a distance of one base, and base qualities are not known.

Whole blood was collected in K2EDTA tubes by collaborating institutions according to the institutions' own protocols. For TCRbeta analysis, collaborators shipped samples as frozen whole blood, isolated PBMCs, or DNA extracted from either of those sample types. Trimming leaves V shorter by 3 bases and J shorter by 5 bases, with the junction holding 4 bases beyond the gene matches. The CDR3 starts with the cysteine, ends with the phenylalanine, and has 14 residues. The sequence is cut down to CDR3 DNA, 42 bases in frame from base 1. Sequences MNHEY (CDR1) and SMNVEV (CDR2) are obtained from the germline V gene (reference sequence).

The clonotype was recovered from a human donor in a cohort sampled during active COVID-19. The chain employs TRBV27 and TRBJ2-7; TRBD1 lines up with 10 middle nucleotides. The sequencing sample was made of peripheral blood. The sequenced DNA: TGTGCCAGCAGTTTGGGGACAGGGGAGAACGAGCAGTACTTC. It codes for CASSLGTGENEQYF.